This T cell receptor (beta chain) was recorded in a study of blood T cell repertoires in COVID-19. Per the germline V gene, CDR1 is SGHVS and CDR2 is FQNEAQ. With 3 bases removed from V and 4 bases from J, the gap between germline ends came to 9 bases. The CDR3 length is 14 residues. Original processing notes: It was from reference gene primer amplification that nucleated cell counts were estimated. The repertoire was sequenced with immunoSEQ multiplex PCR; TCRdb's copy has only in-frame clones and lacks some. That table is the source of V, J and clone size, and D and trimming were worked out from the DNA. The data show fewer than 350,000 clones, almost 90% seen once. Cohort assignment relied on participant-reported clinical history.

This TCR derives from a young woman with acute COVID-19. This rearrangement joins TRBV7-8 to TRBJ1-4; the D is unclear. The specimen was PBMCs or T cells enriched from blood (not recorded which). CDR3 DNA: TGTGCCAGCAGCTTTTACAGTCTTAATGAAAAACTGTTTTTT. This gives the protein CASSFYSLNEKLFF.